The 26 T cell receptor beta chains reported below all come from one sample, sequenced in a study of T cell responses to AZD1222 COVID-19 vaccine. TCRdb keeps only in-frame clones here, not all; method: immunoSEQ multiplex PCR. The data show over 150,000 clones, with roughly nine tenths seen just once and 5.5% held by the top ten. Source: peripheral blood, taken on day 0 of MenACWY control vaccination. The receptors shown here come from an adult in good health.

The J gene is TRBJ1-4, the V gene TRBV25-1, with 8 bases that match TRBD1. Trimming removed 3 bases from V and 8 bases from J; junction bases left unmatched: 8. CDR1 is MGHDK and CDR2 is SYGVNS in the germline V gene. This CDR3 has 15 residues. CDR3 sequence: CASSDQTGDQEKLFF. CDR3 nucleotide sequence: TGTGCCAGCAGTGACCAGACAGGGGATCAAGAAAAACTGTTTTTT.

A few counts support this clone. This rearrangement joins TRBV5-8 to TRBJ1-6; possible D gene TRBD1, 6 bases. The CDR3 spans 15 residues. CDR1 is SGHTS, CDR2 YDEGEE, per germline. Trimming cost V 1 base and J 7 bases, with 12 bases left between them. The CDR3 sequence is CASSLRWTANSPLHF. For the CDR3, the DNA is TGTGCCAGCAGCTTGCGGTGGACAGCAAATTCACCCCTCCACTTT.

The rearrangement links TRBV4-3 to TRBJ2-1, with 7 nucleotides matching TRBD1. The germline CDR1 and CDR2 sequences are LGHNA and YSLEER. The CDR3 is made up of 16 amino acids. Trimming at V came to 0 bases and at J to 3 bases, leaving 5 bases not matched to a gene. The CDR3 coding sequence is TGCGCCAGCAGCCAAGAACCGGGACAGATCTACAATGAGCAGTTCTTC. It yields the protein CASSQEPGQIYNEQFF.

The gene calls are TRBV20-1 and TRBJ2-7, with D perhaps matching TRBD1 (6 bases). This CDR3 is built from 11 residues. V lost 5 bases, J lost 5 bases, and 10 bases lay in between. Germline values: CDR1 DFQATT, CDR2 SNEGSKA (reference sequence). This CDR3 reads CSAVRGNEQYF. In DNA, the CDR3 is TGCAGTGCTGTCAGGGGAAACGAGCAGTACTTC.

The table lists this clone with a count of one. This rearrangement joins TRBV19 to TRBJ2-1; no clear D gene. Germline assignment: CDR1 LNHDA and CDR2 SQIVND (reference sequence). Trimming removed 4 bases at V and 8 bases at J, with 6 bases between. The CDR3 loop spans 11 amino acids. For the CDR3, the DNA is TGTGCCAGTAGTAAAAACTATGAGCAGTTCTTC. As protein: CASSKNYEQFF. The full variable domain, its missing parts supplied by reference TRBV19 and TRBJ2-1, is DGGITQSPKYLFRKEGQNVTLSCEQNLNHDAMYWYRQDPGQGLRLIYYSQIVNDFQKGDIAEGYSVSREKKESFPLTVTSAQKNPTAFYLCASSKNYEQFFGPGTRLTVL.

The V call is TRBV12-3 or TRBV12-4, the J call TRBJ2-7, with D unclear. The CDR3 length is 13 residues. V lost 3 bases, J lost 6 bases, and 12 bases lay in between. The CDR3 sequence is CASSLAGQREQYF. The CDR3 DNA sequence: TGTGCCAGCAGTTTGGCTGGGCAACGCGAGCAGTACTTC.

The V call is TRBV11-1, the J call TRBJ2-4; 9 bases line up with TRBD2. J was trimmed by 8 bases and V by 2 bases; bases with no gene match: 4. From germline, CDR1 is SGHAT and CDR2 FQDESV (reference sequence). The CDR3 is 14 amino acids. CDR3 residues: CASSLRIAGDIQYF. CDR3 sequence (DNA): TGTGCCAGCAGCTTACGGATAGCGGGGGACATTCAGTACTTC.

The rearrangement joins TRBV9 to TRBJ2-3, with D possibly matching TRBD2 (6 bases). The V gene lost 0 bases and the J gene lost 0 bases, with 14 bases spanning the gap. The germline V gene has CDR1 SGDLS and CDR2 YYNGEE. This CDR3 is 17 amino acids long. Here the CDR3 reads CASSVGRTTASTDTQYF. CDR3 bases: TGTGCCAGCAGCGTAGGAAGGACTACCGCTAGCACAGATACGCAGTATTTT.

The count of this clone is one. V gene TRBV28 combines with J gene TRBJ2-1, with 7 bases aligning to TRBD2. Trimming at V came to 7 bases and at J to 13 bases, leaving 13 bases not matched to a gene. The CDR3 sequence is 13 residues long. The V gene's germline CDR1 is MDHEN and CDR2 SYDVKM. CDR3 region: CASTMTRDYFQFF. CDR3 sequence (DNA): TGTGCCAGCACCATGACCCGGGACTACTTTCAGTTCTTC.

This chain links TRBV4-1 with TRBJ1-2; tentatively, D is TRBD1 (6 bases). The germline V gene has CDR1 MGHRA and CDR2 YSYEKL. The CDR3 has 16 amino acids. V lost 2 bases to trimming and J lost 2 bases, with 15 bases between them. The CDR3 is CASSQYIGTLNYGYTF. The CDR3 nucleotides read TGCGCCAGCAGCCAATATATCGGGACACTGAACTATGGCTACACCTTC.

The chain uses TRBV6-6 and TRBJ2-3; TRBD1 matches at 7 bases. V was clipped by 5 bases and J by 1 base; unmatched bases: 30. The CDR3 totals 23 residues. Germline CDR1 MNHNY, CDR2 SVGAGI (reference sequence). The CDR3 loop reads CASSLPDRDWERGFFIGTDTQYF. As DNA, the CDR3 is TGTGCCAGCAGTCTCCCAGACAGGGATTGGGAGAGGGGATTTTTTATAGGCACAGATACGCAGTATTTT.

The CDR3 reads CASSENRRTISYEQYV. For the CDR3, the DNA is TGTGCCAGCAGTGAAAACCGACGGACGATCTCCTACGAGCAGTACGTC. The chain uses TRBV6-1 and TRBJ2-7, with unresolved D. Trimming pared 2 bases from V and 0 bases from J, leaving 14 bases between. The CDR3 sequence is 16 residues long. The germline gives CDR1 MNHNS, CDR2 SASEGT.

This sequence joins TRBV9 and TRBJ2-1; the D gene is possibly TRBD2 (6 bases). V was cut by 4 bases and J by 3 bases, with 17 bases left in between. This CDR3 has 16 amino acids. CDR1 and CDR2 (germline): SGDLS, YYNGEE. The CDR3 DNA sequence: TGTGCCAGCAGCTTGTCGGGCGGGGCCATCTACAATGAGCAGTTCTTC. The encoded protein is CASSLSGGAIYNEQFF.

V usage is TRBV19 and J usage is TRBJ1-2; possible D gene TRBD1, 6 bases. V was cut by 6 bases and J by 4 bases, with 12 bases left in between. CDR1 and CDR2 from the germline V gene are LNHDA and SQIVND (reference sequence). CDR3 length: 13 residues. The CDR3 nucleotides are TGTGCCAGTAGCCCAACAGGGTTCTATGGCTACACCTTC. Its translation is CASSPTGFYGYTF.

The gene calls are TRBV11-3 and TRBJ2-3; D is tentatively TRBD1 or TRBD2 (5 bases each). The CDR3 contains 16 residues. Germline V lookup: CDR1 SGHNT, CDR2 YENEEA. V was cut by 5 bases and J by 0 bases, with 15 bases left in between. In DNA, the CDR3 is TGTGCCAGCAGCCTCGGGGCAGGGAGAAGCACAGATACGCAGTATTTT. Translated, it gives CASSLGAGRSTDTQYF.

This clone has just a few counts. V and J are TRBV24-1 and TRBJ1-3; the match to TRBD1 covers 9 bases. Trimming took 4 bases from V and 1 from J; bases not matched to a gene: 7. Germline assignment: CDR1 KGHDR and CDR2 SFDVKD. CDR3 length equals 17 residues. Here the CDR3 reads CATSDPGQGPSGNTIYF. CDR3 bases: TGTGCCACCAGTGACCCGGGACAGGGTCCATCTGGAAACACCATATATTTT.

The rearrangement uses TRBV6-2 or TRBV6-3 and TRBJ2-6; D is unclear. V shed 4 bases and J shed 1 base, with 2 bases lying between them. Per germline, CDR1 MNHEY and CDR2 SVGEGT. CDR3 length equals 13 residues. CDR3 DNA sequence: TGTGCCAGCAGTTTTTCTGGGGCCAACGTCCTGACTTTC. Encoded protein: CASSFSGANVLTF.

The V gene is TRBV5-1, the J gene TRBJ1-2; no clear D gene. V dropped 6 bases and J dropped 8 bases, with 23 bases sitting between them. The CDR3 runs 15 residues. Germline values: CDR1 SGHRS, CDR2 YFSETQ. CDR3 nucleotide sequence: TGCGCCAGCATTAGGAACGTTAGTGGACCCCGAGGCTACACCTTC. Translated: CASIRNVSGPRGYTF.

J is TRBJ1-1 and V is TRBV18, with unresolved D. The germline CDR1 and CDR2 sequences are KGHSH and LQKENI. Trimming took off 3 bases at V and 1 base at J, with 15 bases between the two ends. This CDR3 has 16 residues. In nucleotides, the CDR3 is TGTGCCAGCTCACCCAATAGCTGGCTACAGAACACTGAAGCTTTCTTT. Translation: CASSPNSWLQNTEAFF.

The rearrangement joins TRBV4-1 to TRBJ2-1, with 11 bases lining up with TRBD2. After removal of 4 bases from V and 3 bases from J, the junction contained 17 bases not matched to a gene. This CDR3 is 20 amino acids long. CDR1 is MGHRA, CDR2 YSYEKL, per germline. The CDR3 spells CASSRLWLASGGSIYNEQFF. The DNA for the CDR3 is TGCGCCAGCAGCCGTCTTTGGTTGGCTAGCGGGGGGTCAATCTACAATGAGCAGTTCTTC.

Here the CDR3 reads CASSSTIPGQPNTGELFF. The CDR3, as DNA: TGTGCCAGCAGCTCTACCATTCCGGGACAGCCGAACACCGGGGAGCTGTTTTTT. The chain links TRBV11-3 to TRBJ2-2; TRBD1 agrees at 7 bases. Germline V gene lookup returns CDR1 SGHNT and CDR2 YENEEA. CDR3 length equals 18 residues. The V gene end was trimmed by 4 bases and the J gene end by 0 bases; junction bases not matched to a gene: 11.

The rearrangement uses TRBV19 and TRBJ2-3; 8 bases match TRBD1. The CDR3 contains 13 residues. Germline CDR1 is LNHDA and CDR2 is SQIVND (reference sequence). Losses at the gene ends were 7 bases for V and 6 bases for J; bases not matched to a gene: 6. CDR3 region: CASTPQGEDTQYF. The DNA for the CDR3 is TGTGCCAGTACCCCACAGGGGGAGGATACGCAGTATTTT.

In the case of this clone: Other nucleotide sequences from this sample produce the same CDR3. The CDR3, as DNA: TGTGCCAGCAGCTTAGGGGTAACTGAAGCTTTCTTT. It translates to CASSLGVTEAFF. The chain carries TRBV11-2 and TRBJ1-1; D ambiguous. Per the germline V gene, CDR1 is SGHAT and CDR2 is FQNNGV. This CDR3 is built from 12 residues. Trimming left V 1 base short and J 5 bases short, with 5 bases between.

The V gene is TRBV5-5, the J gene TRBJ2-7, with 7 bases identical to TRBD1. The CDR3 is made up of 14 amino acids. Germline CDR1 reads SGHKS; CDR2 reads YYEKEE (reference sequence). V was clipped by 3 bases and J by 8 bases; unmatched bases: 11. The CDR3 DNA sequence: TGTGCCAGCAGCTCCTCCGGGACAGCCTTCCAGCAGTACGTC. This translates into CASSSSGTAFQQYV.

The chain uses TRBV5-1 and TRBJ2-1; TRBD1 agrees at 11 bases. Unmatched junction bases numbered 7, after V lost 7 bases and J lost 7 bases. Germline loops: CDR1 SGHRS, CDR2 YFSETQ. The CDR3 consists of 14 residues. The CDR3 sequence is CASAPGTGGNEQFF. CDR3 in DNA: TGCGCCAGCGCCCCCGGGACAGGGGGAAATGAGCAGTTCTTC.

The rearrangement links TRBV2 to TRBJ2-1; the match to TRBD1 covers 7 bases. This CDR3 region has 14 residues. CDR1 is SNHLY, CDR2 FYNNEI, per germline. V lost 6 bases, J lost 8 bases, and 10 bases stayed unmatched. CDR3 protein: CASRPTGTVYEQFF. As DNA, the CDR3 is TGTGCCAGCAGACCAACAGGGACAGTATATGAGCAGTTCTTC.